This T cell receptor beta chain was obtained from a study of neurological immune-mediated disorders (dated by TCRdb to between 2018 and 2021). Broadly, across the study: Using UMI-based sequencing, the study compared peripheral blood TCR-beta repertoires from patients with HTLV-I-associated myelopathy (HAM/TSP), patients with multiple sclerosis, and healthy controls. Longitudinal samples, technical triplicates and paired sorted CD4+ and CD8+ T-cell subsets, alongside PBMC samples, were included among the 90 to 130 TCR-beta libraries. Longitudinal HAM/TSP donors and healthy donors each had 3 time-points at intervals of roughly 3-45 months. The cohort was made up of approximately 69 subjects, consisting of around 14 HAM/TSP patients, around 35 multiple sclerosis patients and around 20 healthy controls. Paper-wide results and their limitations: The highest TCR clonal expansion was observed in HAM/TSP patients, whereas the lowest was observed in MS patients, even when compared with healthy controls. No identical CDR3 amino acid sequences were shared among expanded clones across subjects, suggesting private TCR-beta repertoires in all groups.

This clonotype was recorded once. Its target antigen remains unknown. Base qualities were left out, and no much larger clone turns up one base away. A single read counts as weak evidence. To synthesize cDNA, template-switch 5'RACE was performed with a primer carrying a 10-nucleotide random unique molecular identifier so that each TCR transcript was tagged. Over 200 million TCR-beta sequences, covering 15-18 subjects, were produced in each sequencing run. Total RNA was extracted with the RNeasy kit. The KAPA Real-time Library Amplification kit was used to amplify TCR-beta VDJ regions with primers for the TCR constant region and the 5'RACE anchor. Sample indexes and Illumina adaptors were added in a first PCR, after which library yield was increased in a second PCR. The roughly 650 bp TCR product was size-selected on a 2% E-gel SizeSelection system after Ampure bead purification. Before pooling, library quality was assessed on a Bioanalyzer, concentration was determined with Qubit, and library quantification was performed with the Kapa Library Quantification kit. An Illumina HiSeq 2500 sequenced the libraries paired-end 2 x 150 bp. To increase sequence diversity, about 23-32% phiX was spiked into each library pool. In the paper's pipeline: The quality-filtered reads were processed with the UMI-based MiGEC pipeline, whose error correction step removed more than 85% of the raw TCR sequences. IMGT germline references were used for alignment of VDJ genes, and clonotypes were defined by a unique CDR3 amino acid sequence together with V-J genes. Clonal expansion, Shannon diversity and CDR3 relatedness (CalcPairwiseDistances, ClusterSamples) were evaluated with VDJtools, and phylogenetic trees were built with CLCbio workbench. A clone was classed as expanded if it had 8 or more unique UMIs, a cutoff based on coefficient-of-variation modelling across technical triplicates. TCRdb took the public reads, trimmed them with fastp at Q25, ran MiXCR for clone calling and kept in-frame beta chains. Rows are combined by CDR3 protein, so each entry shows the most common genes and DNA. The V and J calls, along with clone size, are taken from TCRdb and not from the paper's own processing. In all, the sample holds about 90,000 distinct CDR3 sequences, and 13% of those were seen once. Roughly 5% of the sample is in the top ten clones.

The time point label here, explained by the study, means: longitudinal time-point 2. Libraries from unsorted PBMCs were made from 2 million PBMCs kept in RNAlater at -80 degrees C until RNA extraction. PBMCs were separated from peripheral blood using Ficoll-Hypaque density gradient centrifugation and then cryopreserved in liquid nitrogen. Trimming costs V 9 bases and J 6 bases, and their ends lie 19 bases apart. The CDR3 goes from the cysteine to the phenylalanine over 13 residues. This entry keeps only the CDR3 DNA: 39 bases, framed from base 1. The germline V gene encodes CDR1 SGHRS and CDR2 YFSETQ.

The chain is made from TRBV5-1 and TRBJ2-7; the D gene remains uncertain. The material sequenced was PBMCs. The TCR originated in a female donor with HTLV-1-associated myelopathy (HAM/TSP). The CDR3 region has the sequence CANAFLMSCEQYF. The bases read TGCGCCAACGCCTTCCTTATGAGTTGCGAGCAGTACTTC.